This section outlines one T cell receptor beta chain sequence together with its context. The antigen is not known. Assay: immunoSEQ multiplex PCR; the TCRdb copy retains only in-frame clones and omits some. The sample has 2 million to 2.5 million clones, 85% to 95% seen once; the top ten hold about 0.36%. The J segment lost 11 bases and the V segment lost 8 bases, leaving 17 bases of the junction unmatched. Looked up from germline, CDR1 is SGHTA and CDR2 is FQGNSA. The CDR3 is 15 amino acids. These data belong to a study of shared clonotypes between healthy human individuals. Findings of the study overall: In the sorted subsets, rarefaction showed sequencing was incomplete despite large depth.

The rearrangement uses TRBV7-2 and TRBJ2-2; 7 nucleotides align to TRBD2. Source material: naive CD4+ T cells from PBMCs. As to subset: CD45RA+ positively selected. The source of this sequence is a man aged 18 to 30 in good health. Some clones in this sample may be carry-over from other donors' samples. The CDR3 sequence: CASSSVTSRLSELFF. CDR3 bases: TGTGCCAGCTCGAGCGTGACTAGCCGCCTATCAGAGCTGTTTTTT.